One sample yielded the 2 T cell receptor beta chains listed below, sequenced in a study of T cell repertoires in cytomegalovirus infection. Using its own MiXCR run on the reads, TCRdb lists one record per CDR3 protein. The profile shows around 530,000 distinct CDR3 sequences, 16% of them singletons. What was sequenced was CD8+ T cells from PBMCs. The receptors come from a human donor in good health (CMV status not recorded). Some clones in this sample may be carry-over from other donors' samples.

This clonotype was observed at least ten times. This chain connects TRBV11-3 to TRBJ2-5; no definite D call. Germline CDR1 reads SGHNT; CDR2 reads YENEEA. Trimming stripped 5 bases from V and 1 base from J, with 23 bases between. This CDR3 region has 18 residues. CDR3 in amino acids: CASSVQALSREFQETQYF. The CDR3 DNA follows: TGTGCCAGCAGCGTTCAAGCGCTATCCCGAGAGTTCCAAGAGACCCAGTACTTC.

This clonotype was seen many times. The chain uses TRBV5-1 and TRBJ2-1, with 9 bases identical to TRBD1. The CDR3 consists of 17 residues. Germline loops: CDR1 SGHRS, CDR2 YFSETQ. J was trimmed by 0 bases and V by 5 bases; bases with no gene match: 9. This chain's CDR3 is CASSTGTGSSSYNEQFF. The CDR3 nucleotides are TGCGCCAGCAGTACCGGGACAGGGTCAAGCTCCTACAATGAGCAGTTCTTC.